These 21 T cell receptor beta chains originate from one sample sequenced in a study of cytomegalovirus exposure and HLA in healthy donors. Primers included in the PCR were 60 Vbeta and 13 Jbeta primers. Profiling relied on immunoSEQ multiplex PCR, and the TCRdb table lists in-frame clones only, not all of them. The data show approximately 200,000 clones, just over 75% seen once. The sample was PBMCs. The receptors were gathered from a man aged 25-45 years in good health and CMV-seronegative.

The J gene is TRBJ2-5, the V gene TRBV7-2; TRBD1 aligns across 7 bases. The closer fit of TRBJ2-7 to the DNA end suggests the J call may be wrong. Germline V CDR1 and CDR2: SGHTA, FQGNSA. The CDR3 extends over 15 amino acids. The CDR3 protein is CASRMTGIASYEQYF. CDR3 nucleotide sequence: TGTGCCAGCAGAATGACAGGGATTGCCTCCTACGAGCAGTACTTC.

The chain is built from TRBV7-9 and TRBJ2-3; D remains unclear. This CDR3 has 15 residues. Germline CDR1 is SEHNR and CDR2 is FQNEAQ (reference sequence). The V and J ends lost 8 bases and 0 bases respectively, with 15 bases between them. CDR3 in DNA: TGTGCCAGCCGCTACTTAACTTCTAGCACAGATACGCAGTATTTT. It specifies CASRYLTSSTDTQYF.

As concerns this clone: The sample holds other DNA sequences that translate to the same CDR3. CDR3 loop: CASSLGAGVGTEAFF. DNA for the CDR3: TGCGCCAGCAGCTTGGGGGCAGGGGTGGGCACTGAAGCTTTCTTT. This chain links TRBV5-1 with TRBJ1-1; maybe TRBD1 (6 bases). Germline lookup yields CDR1 SGHRS and CDR2 YFSETQ. The CDR3 length is 15 residues. V lost 0 bases, J lost 4 bases, and 13 bases lay in between.

The CDR3 coding sequence is TGTGCCAGCAGCTACAGGAGCTCTGGGGCCAACGTCCTGACTTTC. Encoded protein: CASSYRSSGANVLTF. The chain joins TRBV28 to TRBJ2-6, with D tentatively TRBD1 (5 bases). In germline, CDR1 is MDHEN, CDR2 SYDVKM. The V gene lost 6 bases and the J gene lost 0 bases, with 9 bases spanning the gap. CDR3 length: 15 amino acids.

V gene TRBV14 combines with J gene TRBJ1-2; TRBD1 agrees at 8 bases. This CDR3 region has 13 residues. Germline V gene lookup returns CDR1 SGHDN and CDR2 FVKESK. J lost 8 bases, V lost 4 bases, and 6 bases had no gene match. The CDR3 DNA follows: TGTGCCAGCAGCCGACAGACAGGGGTCGGCTACACCTTC. Encoded protein: CASSRQTGVGYTF.

This clone occurred a few times. The J gene is TRBJ2-1, the V gene TRBV4-1; TRBD2 aligns across 11 bases. Germline V gene data show CDR1 as MGHRA and CDR2 as YSYEKL. The CDR3 extends over 16 amino acids. V shed 4 bases, J shed 0 bases, and the junction held 2 bases outside the gene matches. CDR3 protein: CASSPTSGSSYNEQFF. The CDR3 DNA reads as TGCGCCAGCAGCCCCACTAGCGGGAGCTCCTACAATGAGCAGTTCTTC.

This clone was counted between two and nine times. This chain uses TRBV28 with TRBJ1-2; TRBD1 matches 7 bases. This CDR3 is 16 amino acids long. The V segment lost 5 bases and the J segment 0 bases; nucleotides outside the gene matches: 9. Germline V lookup: CDR1 MDHEN, CDR2 SYDVKM. CDR3 region: CASSPLTGASNYGYTF. CDR3 bases: TGTGCCAGCAGTCCCCTTACAGGGGCATCTAACTATGGCTACACCTTC.

The table lists this clone with a count of one. The chain employs TRBV5-6 and TRBJ2-5; no clear D. Between the trimmed V and J ends, which lost 2 bases and 1 base, there was a span of 9 bases. Per germline, CDR1 SGHDT and CDR2 YYEEEE. CDR3 length: 14 amino acids. The CDR3 DNA sequence: TGTGCCAGCAGCTTAATCAGTACCCAAGAGACCCAGTACTTC. Translation gives CASSLISTQETQYF.

This chain uses TRBV7-9 with TRBJ1-5, with 7 bases that match TRBD1. This CDR3 has 16 residues. The trim removed 3 bases at V and 0 bases at J, leaving 5 bases unmatched. Per the germline V gene, CDR1 is SEHNR and CDR2 is FQNEAQ (reference sequence). CDR3 nucleotide sequence: TGTGCCAGCAGCTTCACAGGGGCGTATAGCAATCAGCCCCAGCATTTT. Translated: CASSFTGAYSNQPQHF.

This chain joins TRBV27 and TRBJ1-2; no clear D. Trimming took 8 bases from V and 6 from J, leaving 16 bases between them. The CDR3 is 13 residues long. Germline V gives CDR1 MNHEY, CDR2 SMNVEV (reference sequence). CDR3 protein: CASRAAGLHGYTF. CDR3 coding DNA: TGTGCCAGCCGGGCGGCGGGGTTGCATGGCTACACCTTC.

The V and J genes are TRBV28 and TRBJ2-5; D might be TRBD1 (5 bases). The CDR3 is made up of 14 amino acids. V lost 1 base and J lost 5, with 11 bases in between. CDR1 and CDR2 from the germline V gene are MDHEN and SYDVKM. The CDR3, as DNA: TGTGCCAGCAGTTTATTCCGACAGCGTGAGACCCAGTACTTC. It yields the protein CASSLFRQRETQYF.

The chain employs TRBV9 and TRBJ2-3, with D possibly matching TRBD2 (6 bases). Germline V gene data show CDR1 as SGDLS and CDR2 as YYNGEE. The CDR3 runs 15 residues. V lost 4 bases and J lost 0, with 12 bases in between. CDR3 DNA sequence: TGTGCCAGCAGCCTACCAGCGGGTAGCACAGATACGCAGTATTTT. Amino acid sequence: CASSLPAGSTDTQYF.

The genes are TRBV28 and TRBJ1-5; D perhaps matches TRBD1 (5 bases). Germline CDR1 reads MDHEN; CDR2 reads SYDVKM. The CDR3 is 15 amino acids. Trimming took off 4 bases at V and 7 bases at J, with 17 bases between the two ends. CDR3: CASSSVPGEEQPQHF. As DNA, the CDR3 is TGTGCCAGCAGTTCTGTGCCGGGGGAGGAACAGCCCCAGCATTTT.

The chain uses TRBV5-6 and TRBJ2-7; TRBD1 matches 7 bases. Trimming removed 5 bases from V and 2 bases from J; junction bases left unmatched: 10. Germline CDR1 is SGHDT and CDR2 is YYEEEE. The CDR3 is made up of 15 amino acids. In DNA, the CDR3 is TGTGCCAGCAGGTCTTACAGGGGATCAGCCTACGAGCAGTACTTC. Translating it yields CASRSYRGSAYEQYF.

The V and J genes are TRBV9 and TRBJ2-6, with D maybe TRBD1 (6 bases). Germline CDR1 is SGDLS and CDR2 is YYNGEE. Trimming shortened V by 2 bases and J by 1 base, and 16 bases separated the two germline ends. The CDR3 runs 18 residues. The CDR3 DNA is TGTGCCAGCAGCGTCACAGGGAAAACCGCATCTGGGGCCAACGTCCTGACTTTC. This translates into CASSVTGKTASGANVLTF.

In this sample, this clone turned up a few times. V gene TRBV7-8 combines with J gene TRBJ2-7, with TRBD2 matching 9 bases. CDR1 SGHVS and CDR2 FQNEAQ come from the germline V gene. The J segment lost 7 bases and the V segment lost 5 bases, leaving 12 bases of the junction unmatched. This CDR3 is 15 amino acids long. CDR3: CASSQRVAGVGEQYF. CDR3 sequence (DNA): TGTGCCAGCAGCCAACGAGTAGCGGGAGTCGGGGAGCAGTACTTC.

The chain uses TRBV4-1 and TRBJ1-6; TRBD1 aligns across 11 bases. Unmatched junction bases numbered 10, after V lost 1 base and J lost 8 bases. The CDR3 runs 18 residues. The V gene's germline CDR1 is MGHRA and CDR2 YSYEKL. The CDR3: CASSQGGQGATVYSPLHF. DNA for the CDR3: TGCGCCAGCAGCCAAGGAGGACAGGGGGCGACGGTGTATTCACCCCTCCACTTT.

The chain employs TRBV29-1 and TRBJ2-3; the D gene is possibly TRBD1 (6 bases). The CDR3 is 12 residues long. Trimming took 5 bases from V and 6 from J, leaving 12 bases between them. The germline V gene encodes CDR1 SQVTM and CDR2 ANQGSEA. This CDR3 is CSVRERGDTQYF. CDR3 nucleotide sequence: TGCAGCGTTCGAGAAAGGGGGGATACGCAGTATTTT.

The chain links TRBV10-3 to TRBJ2-1, with D perhaps TRBD2 (7 bases). The CDR3 length is 15 residues. Germline V CDR1 and CDR2: ENHRY, SYGVKD. Trimming pared 2 bases from V and 4 bases from J, leaving 12 bases between. The CDR3 protein is CAISEAGALYNEQFF. The CDR3 DNA reads as TGTGCCATCAGTGAGGCGGGGGCTTTGTACAATGAGCAGTTCTTC.

J is TRBJ2-2 and V is TRBV27; a weak D match, TRBD1 (6 bases). The CDR3 is 14 residues long. Trimming shortened V by 8 bases and J by 4 bases, and 14 bases separated the two germline ends. Germline V lookup: CDR1 MNHEY, CDR2 SMNVEV (reference sequence). The CDR3 is CASSPGQTTGELFF. DNA for the CDR3: TGTGCCAGCTCCCCGGGACAAACCACCGGGGAGCTGTTTTTT.

This clone was seen just once. Within the sample, other DNA sequences also encode this same CDR3. The chain couples TRBV5-1 to TRBJ2-1, with TRBD2 matching 13 bases. Losses at the gene ends were 2 bases for V and 8 bases for J; bases not matched to a gene: 4. The CDR3 length is 15 residues. The V gene's germline CDR1 is SGHRS and CDR2 YFSETQ. The CDR3 DNA is TGCGCCAGCAGCTTAGGACTAGCGGGAGTAGATGAGCAGTTCTTC. Translating gives CASSLGLAGVDEQFF. Filled out from reference TRBV5-1 and TRBJ2-1, the complete variable domain reads KAGVTQTPRYLIKTRGQQVTLSCSPISGHRSVSWYQQTPGQGLQFLFEYFSETQRNKGNFPGRFSGRQFSNSRSEMNVSTLELGDSALYLCASSLGLAGVDEQFFGPGTRLTVL.